This TCR beta chain derives from a study of cytomegalovirus exposure and HLA in healthy donors. CDR1 and CDR2 (germline): MGHRA, YSYEKL. The ends lost 0 bases at V and 7 bases at J; junction bases unmatched: 3. The CDR3 covers 15 residues. As for this clone: Antigen: not known.

General observations from the study: Across all donors, roughly uniform sequencing depth was an assumption of the presence/absence analyses.

PCR was performed using 60 Vbeta and 13 Jbeta primers. Repertoires were generated with immunoSEQ multiplex PCR, while TCRdb's copy carries only in-frame clones and drops some. The table lists some 200,000 clones, over 80% of them singletons. As for the donors, each was a healthy bone marrow donor. The chain is built from TRBV4-1 and TRBJ1-6, with TRBD1 identical over 7 bases. Sequencing used PBMCs. This clonotype was obtained from a boy aged 2 to 10 in good health and CMV-seronegative. The CDR3 bases are TGCGCCAGCAGCCAAGAGGAGACAGGGAATTCACCCCTCCACTTT. Its translation is CASSQEETGNSPLHF.